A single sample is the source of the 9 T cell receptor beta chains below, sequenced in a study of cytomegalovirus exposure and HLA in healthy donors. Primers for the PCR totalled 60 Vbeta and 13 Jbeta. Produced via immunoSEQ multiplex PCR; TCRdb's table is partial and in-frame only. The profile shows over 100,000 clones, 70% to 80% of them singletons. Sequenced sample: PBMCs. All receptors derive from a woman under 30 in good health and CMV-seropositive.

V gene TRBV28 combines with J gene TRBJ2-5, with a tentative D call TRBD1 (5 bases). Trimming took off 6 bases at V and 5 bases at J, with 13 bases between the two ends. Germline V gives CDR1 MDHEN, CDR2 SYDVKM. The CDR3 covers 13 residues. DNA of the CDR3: TGTGCCAGCAGGCCCCCGGCAGGGGAGACCCAGTACTTC. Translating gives CASRPPAGETQYF.

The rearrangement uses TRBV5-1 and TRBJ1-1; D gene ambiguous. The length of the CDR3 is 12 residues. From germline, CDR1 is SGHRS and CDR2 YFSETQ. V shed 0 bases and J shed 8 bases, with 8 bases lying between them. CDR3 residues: CASSLDVREAFF. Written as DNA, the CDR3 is TGCGCCAGCAGCTTGGACGTCAGGGAAGCTTTCTTT.

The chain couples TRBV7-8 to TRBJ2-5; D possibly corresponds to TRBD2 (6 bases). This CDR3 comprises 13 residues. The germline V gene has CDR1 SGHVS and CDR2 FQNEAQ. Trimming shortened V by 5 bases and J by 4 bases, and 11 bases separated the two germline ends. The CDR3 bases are TGTGCCAGCAGCATTAGACTAGGAGAGACCCAGTACTTC. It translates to CASSIRLGETQYF.

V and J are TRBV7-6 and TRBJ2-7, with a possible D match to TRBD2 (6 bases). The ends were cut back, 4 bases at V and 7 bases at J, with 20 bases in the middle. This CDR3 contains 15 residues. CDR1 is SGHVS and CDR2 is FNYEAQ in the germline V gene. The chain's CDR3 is CASSSLGRGHLEQYF. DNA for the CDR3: TGTGCCAGCAGCTCCCTCGGGCGGGGCCACTTAGAGCAGTACTTC.

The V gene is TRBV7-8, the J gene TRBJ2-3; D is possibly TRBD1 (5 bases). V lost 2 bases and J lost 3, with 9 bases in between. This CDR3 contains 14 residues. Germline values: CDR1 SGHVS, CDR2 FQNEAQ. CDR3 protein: CASSLTGGTDTQYF. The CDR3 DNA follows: TGTGCCAGCAGCTTAACAGGCGGTACAGATACGCAGTATTTT.

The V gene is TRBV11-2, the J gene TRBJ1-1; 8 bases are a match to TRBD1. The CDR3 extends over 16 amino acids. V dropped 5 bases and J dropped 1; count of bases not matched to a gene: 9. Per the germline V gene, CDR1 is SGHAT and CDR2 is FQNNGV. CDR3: CASSPRTGFKNTEAFF. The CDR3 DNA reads TGTGCCAGCAGCCCAAGGACAGGGTTTAAGAACACTGAAGCTTTCTTT.

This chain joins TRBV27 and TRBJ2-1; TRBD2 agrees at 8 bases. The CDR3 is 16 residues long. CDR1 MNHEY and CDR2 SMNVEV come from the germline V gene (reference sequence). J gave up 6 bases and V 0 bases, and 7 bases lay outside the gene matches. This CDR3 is CASSLSSASGSNEQFF. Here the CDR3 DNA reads TGTGCCAGCAGTTTATCCTCGGCGAGCGGGAGCAATGAGCAGTTCTTC.

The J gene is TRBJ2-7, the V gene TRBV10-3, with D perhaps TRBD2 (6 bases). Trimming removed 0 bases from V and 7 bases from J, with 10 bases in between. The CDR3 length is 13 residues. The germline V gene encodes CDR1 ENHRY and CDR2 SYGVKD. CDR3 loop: CAISESEGGEQYF. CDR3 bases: TGTGCCATCAGTGAGTCGGAGGGCGGGGAGCAGTACTTC.

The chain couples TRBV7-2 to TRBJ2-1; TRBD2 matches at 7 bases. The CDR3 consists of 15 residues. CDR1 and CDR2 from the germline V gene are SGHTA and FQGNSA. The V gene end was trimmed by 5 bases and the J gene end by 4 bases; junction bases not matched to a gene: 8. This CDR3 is CASSPWERDYNEQFF. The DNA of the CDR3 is TGTGCCAGCAGCCCCTGGGAGCGGGATTACAATGAGCAGTTCTTC.